This T cell receptor beta chain was captured by sequencing in a study of graft-versus-host responses after intestinal transplantation. Only in-frame clones appear in the TCRdb table, and some are missing; sequencing was by immunoSEQ multiplex PCR. The sample lists over 120,000 clones; over 90% were seen once. Concerning this clone itself: The target antigen is unknown.

CDR1 is SGDLS and CDR2 is YYNGEE in the germline V gene. This CDR3 is 14 amino acids long. J is TRBJ2-5 and V is TRBV9; TRBD2 matches 7 bases. TRBJ2-7 explains the end of the DNA better; the J call may be wrong. This material consisted of unstimulated CD4+ T cells sorted from spleen or lymph node cells, taken before intestinal transplant. This receptor was obtained from a human donor who received an intestinal transplant. The CDR3 DNA sequence: TGTGCCAGCAGCCAGGAACTAGCGTCCTACGAGCAGTACTTC. Translated, it gives CASSQELASYEQYF.